This TCR beta chain was recorded in a study of cytomegalovirus exposure and HLA in healthy donors. Study results and caveats: When a later analysis was performed, an Asian-associated ancestry cluster reportedly had fewer N-insertions than the roughly 640-donor mean.

The CDR3 is made up of 15 amino acids. Deletions cut 0 bases from V and 1 base from J, with 10 bases between. Per germline, CDR1 SGHRS and CDR2 YFSETQ. The PCR had 60 Vbeta and 13 Jbeta primers. Generated by immunoSEQ multiplex PCR, the TCRdb table keeps only in-frame clones and is missing some. The repertoire holds fewer than 130,000 clones, with approximately 79% as singletons. Note on this clone: What it binds is unknown.

The receptor comes from a man under 40 in good health and CMV-seropositive. Sequenced sample: PBMCs. The V and J genes are TRBV5-1 and TRBJ1-1; D not resolved. CDR3: CASSLEVGENTEAFF. The CDR3 DNA reads as TGCGCCAGCAGCTTGGAAGTGGGCGAGAACACTGAAGCTTTCTTT.